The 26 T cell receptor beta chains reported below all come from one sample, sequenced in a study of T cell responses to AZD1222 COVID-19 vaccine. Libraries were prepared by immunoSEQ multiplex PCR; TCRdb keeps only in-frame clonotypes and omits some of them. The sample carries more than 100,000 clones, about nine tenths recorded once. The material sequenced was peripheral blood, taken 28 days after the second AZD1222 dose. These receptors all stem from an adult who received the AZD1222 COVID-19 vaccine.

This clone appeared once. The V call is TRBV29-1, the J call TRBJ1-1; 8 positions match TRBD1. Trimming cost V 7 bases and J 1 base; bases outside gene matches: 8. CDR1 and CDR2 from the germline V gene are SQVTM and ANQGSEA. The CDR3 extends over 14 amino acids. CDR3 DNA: TGCAGCGGAGGGGGGACAGGCGGGAACACTGAAGCTTTCTTT. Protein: CSGGGTGGNTEAFF. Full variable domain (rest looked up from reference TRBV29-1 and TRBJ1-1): SAVISQKPSRDICQRGTSLTIQCQVDSQVTMMFWYRQQPGQSLTLIATANQGSEATYESGFVIDKFPISRPNLTFSTLTVSNMSPEDSSIYLCSGGGTGGNTEAFFGQGTRLTVV.

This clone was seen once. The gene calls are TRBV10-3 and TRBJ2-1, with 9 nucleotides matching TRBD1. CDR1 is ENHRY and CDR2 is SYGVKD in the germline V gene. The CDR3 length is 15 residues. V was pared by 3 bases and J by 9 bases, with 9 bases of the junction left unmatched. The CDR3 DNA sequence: TGTGCCATCAGTGAACCGGACAGGGGAATAGGTGAGCAGTTCTTC. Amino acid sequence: CAISEPDRGIGEQFF.

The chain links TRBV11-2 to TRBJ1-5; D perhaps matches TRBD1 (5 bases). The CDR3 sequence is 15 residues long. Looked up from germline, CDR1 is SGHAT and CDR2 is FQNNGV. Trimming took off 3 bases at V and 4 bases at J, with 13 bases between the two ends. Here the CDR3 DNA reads TGTGCCAGCAGCTTTATGGGGGGGGGTAATCAGCCCCAGCATTTT. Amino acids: CASSFMGGGNQPQHF.

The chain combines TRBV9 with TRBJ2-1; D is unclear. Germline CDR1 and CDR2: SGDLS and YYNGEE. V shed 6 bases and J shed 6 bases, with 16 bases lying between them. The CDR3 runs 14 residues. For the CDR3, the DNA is TGTGCCAGCACCTCCAAAGCATTGGGCAATGAGCAGTTCTTC. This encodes CASTSKALGNEQFF. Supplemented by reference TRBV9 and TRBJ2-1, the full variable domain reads DSGVTQTPKHLITATGQRVTLRCSPRSGDLSVYWYQQSLDQGLQFLIQYYNGEERAKGNILERFSAQQFPDLHSELNLSSLELGDSALYFCASTSKALGNEQFFGPGTRLTVL.

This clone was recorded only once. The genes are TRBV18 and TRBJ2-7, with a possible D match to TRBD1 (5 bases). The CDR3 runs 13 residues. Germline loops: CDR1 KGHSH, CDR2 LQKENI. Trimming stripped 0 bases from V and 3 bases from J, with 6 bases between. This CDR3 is CASSPPGVYEQYF. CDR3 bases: TGTGCCAGCTCACCACCAGGGGTCTACGAGCAGTACTTC.

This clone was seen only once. In nucleotides, the CDR3 is TGTGCCAGCAGCCCATGGGGGACTAGCGGAGAGACCCAGTACTTC. Protein product: CASSPWGTSGETQYF. The chain uses TRBV7-9 and TRBJ2-5, with 11 bases lining up with TRBD2. CDR3 length equals 15 residues. Germline loops: CDR1 SEHNR, CDR2 FQNEAQ (reference sequence). V lost 5 bases to trimming and J lost 4 bases; unmatched junction nucleotides: 6.

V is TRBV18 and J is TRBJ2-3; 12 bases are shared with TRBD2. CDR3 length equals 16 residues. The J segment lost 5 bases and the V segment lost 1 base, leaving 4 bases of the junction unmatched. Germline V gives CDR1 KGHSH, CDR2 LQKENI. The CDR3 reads CASSPQLAGGGDTQYF. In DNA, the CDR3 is TGTGCCAGCTCACCACAACTAGCGGGGGGTGGAGATACGCAGTATTTT.

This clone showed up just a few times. CDR3 loop: CASSQAFGQPQHF. The DNA of the CDR3 is TGTGCCAGCAGCCAAGCCTTTGGTCAGCCCCAGCATTTT. The J gene is TRBJ1-5, the V gene TRBV3-1 (or the pseudogene TRBV3-2); D uncertain. The CDR3 covers 13 residues. Trimming stripped 1 base from V and 6 bases from J, with 7 bases between. From germline, CDR1 is LGHDT and CDR2 YNNKEL (reference sequence).

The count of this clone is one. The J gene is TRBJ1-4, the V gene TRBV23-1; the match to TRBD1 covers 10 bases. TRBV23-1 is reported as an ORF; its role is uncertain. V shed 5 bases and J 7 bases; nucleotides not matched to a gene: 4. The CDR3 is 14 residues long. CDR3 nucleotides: TGCGCCAGCAGTTCTTGGACAGGGGGTGAAAAACTGTTTTTT. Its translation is CASSSWTGGEKLFF.

Written as DNA, the CDR3 is TGTGCCAGCAGCCAGGAAGGACTAGCGGGAGGGCCGTCTCACGAGACCCAGTACTTC. It yields the protein CASSQEGLAGGPSHETQYF. The chain recombines TRBV3-1 (or the pseudogene TRBV3-2) with TRBJ2-5, with 15 bases identical to TRBD2. Unmatched junction bases numbered 13, after V lost 3 bases and J lost 5 bases. The CDR3 runs to 19 residues. CDR1 is LGHDT, CDR2 YNNKEL, per germline (reference sequence).

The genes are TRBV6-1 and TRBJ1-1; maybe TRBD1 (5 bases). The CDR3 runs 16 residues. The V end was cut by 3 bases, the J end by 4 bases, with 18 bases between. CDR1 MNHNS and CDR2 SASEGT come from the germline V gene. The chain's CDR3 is CASSEVGSGIGTEAFF. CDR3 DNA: TGTGCCAGCAGTGAGGTGGGATCAGGGATTGGCACTGAAGCTTTCTTT.

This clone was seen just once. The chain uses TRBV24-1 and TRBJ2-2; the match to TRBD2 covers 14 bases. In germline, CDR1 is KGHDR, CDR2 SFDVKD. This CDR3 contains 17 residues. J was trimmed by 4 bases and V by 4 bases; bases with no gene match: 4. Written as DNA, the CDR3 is TGTGCCACCAGTGACCCGGGACTAGCGGGGGCCACCGGGGAGCTGTTTTTT. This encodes CATSDPGLAGATGELFF.

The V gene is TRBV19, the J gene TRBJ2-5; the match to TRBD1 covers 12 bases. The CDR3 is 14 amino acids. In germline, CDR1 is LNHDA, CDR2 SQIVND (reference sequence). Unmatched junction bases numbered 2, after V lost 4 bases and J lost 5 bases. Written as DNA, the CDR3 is TGTGCCAGTAGTACGGGACAGGGGGCTGAGACCCAGTACTTC. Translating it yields CASSTGQGAETQYF.

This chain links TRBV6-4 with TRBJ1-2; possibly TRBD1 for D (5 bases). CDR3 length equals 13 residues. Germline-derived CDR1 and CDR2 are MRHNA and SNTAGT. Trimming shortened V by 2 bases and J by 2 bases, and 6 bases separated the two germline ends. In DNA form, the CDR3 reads TGTGCCAGCAGTGACGACAGAAACTATGGCTACACCTTC. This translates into CASSDDRNYGYTF.

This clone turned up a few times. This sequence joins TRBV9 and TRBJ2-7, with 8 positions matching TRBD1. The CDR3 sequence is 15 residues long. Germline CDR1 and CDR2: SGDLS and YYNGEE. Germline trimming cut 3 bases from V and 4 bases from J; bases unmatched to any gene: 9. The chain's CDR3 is CASSAGAGGSYEQYF. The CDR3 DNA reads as TGTGCCAGCAGCGCCGGGGCAGGGGGCTCGTACGAGCAGTACTTC.

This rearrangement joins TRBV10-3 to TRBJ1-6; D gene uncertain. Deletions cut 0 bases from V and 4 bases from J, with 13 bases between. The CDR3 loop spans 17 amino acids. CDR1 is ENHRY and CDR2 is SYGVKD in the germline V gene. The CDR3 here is CAISESGGGVYNSPLHF. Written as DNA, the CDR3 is TGTGCCATCAGTGAGTCGGGTGGAGGAGTTTATAATTCACCCCTCCACTTT.

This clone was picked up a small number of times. The DNA for the CDR3 is TGTGCCAGCAGCTTAGGCCCAGGGGCGAACACTGAAGCTTTCTTT. Protein product: CASSLGPGANTEAFF. The J gene is TRBJ1-1, the V gene TRBV7-2; TRBD1 is a possible D gene (6 bases). Per the germline V gene, CDR1 is SGHTA and CDR2 is FQGNSA. The CDR3 sequence is 15 residues long. V lost 1 base to trimming and J lost 1 base, with 10 bases between them.

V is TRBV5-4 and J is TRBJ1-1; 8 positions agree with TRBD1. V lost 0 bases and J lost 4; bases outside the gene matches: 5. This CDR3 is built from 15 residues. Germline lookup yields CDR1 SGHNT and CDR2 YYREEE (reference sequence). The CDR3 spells CASSLGQGAITEAFF. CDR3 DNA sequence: TGTGCCAGCAGCTTGGGTCAGGGGGCGATCACTGAAGCTTTCTTT.

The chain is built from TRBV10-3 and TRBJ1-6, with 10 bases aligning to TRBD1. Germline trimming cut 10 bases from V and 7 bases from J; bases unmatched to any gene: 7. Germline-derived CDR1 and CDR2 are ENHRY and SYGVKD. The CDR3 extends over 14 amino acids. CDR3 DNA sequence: TGTGCCACCGAGACAGGGGGCTTGAATTCACCCCTCCACTTT. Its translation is CATETGGLNSPLHF.

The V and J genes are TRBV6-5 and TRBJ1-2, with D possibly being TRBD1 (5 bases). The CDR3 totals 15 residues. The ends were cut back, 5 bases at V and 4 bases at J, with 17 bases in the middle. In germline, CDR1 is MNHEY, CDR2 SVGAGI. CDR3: CASSLQAVGTYGYTF. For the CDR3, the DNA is TGTGCCAGCAGTCTTCAGGCGGTGGGGACCTATGGCTACACCTTC.

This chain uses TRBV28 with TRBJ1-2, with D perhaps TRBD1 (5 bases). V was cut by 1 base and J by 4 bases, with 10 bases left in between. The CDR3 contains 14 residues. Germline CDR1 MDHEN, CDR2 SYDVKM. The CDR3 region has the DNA TGTGCCAGCAGTTTATATAGGGGCGGCTATGGCTACACCTTC. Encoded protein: CASSLYRGGYGYTF.

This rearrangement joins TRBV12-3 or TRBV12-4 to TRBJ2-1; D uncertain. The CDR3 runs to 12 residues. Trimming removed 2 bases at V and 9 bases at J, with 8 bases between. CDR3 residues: CASSLRAPEQFF. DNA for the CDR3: TGTGCCAGCAGTTTACGGGCCCCTGAGCAGTTCTTC.

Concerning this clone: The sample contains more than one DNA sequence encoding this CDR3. This chain's CDR3 is CASSPLAGSNQPQHF. CDR3 bases: TGTGCCAGCTCACCACTGGCGGGTTCCAATCAGCCCCAGCATTTT. The J gene is TRBJ1-5, the V gene TRBV18, with D uncertain. The CDR3 runs 15 residues. The V end lost 1 base, the J end lost 3 bases, and 10 bases lay between the germline ends. Germline CDR1 and CDR2: KGHSH and LQKENI. Full variable domain (rest looked up from reference TRBV18 and TRBJ1-5): NAGVMQNPRHLVRRRGQEARLRCSPMKGHSHVYWYRQLPEEGLKFMVYLQKENIIDESGMPKERFSAEFPKEGPSILRIQQVVRGDSAAYFCASSPLAGSNQPQHFGDGTRLSIL.

CDR3 bases: TGTGCCAGCTCACCAGGACCTATGAACACTGAAGCTTTCTTT. Protein product: CASSPGPMNTEAFF. The V and J genes are TRBV18 and TRBJ1-1; D call uncertain. The CDR3 runs 14 residues. CDR1 is KGHSH and CDR2 is LQKENI in the germline V gene. Trimming cost V 2 bases and J 0 bases, with 7 bases left between them.

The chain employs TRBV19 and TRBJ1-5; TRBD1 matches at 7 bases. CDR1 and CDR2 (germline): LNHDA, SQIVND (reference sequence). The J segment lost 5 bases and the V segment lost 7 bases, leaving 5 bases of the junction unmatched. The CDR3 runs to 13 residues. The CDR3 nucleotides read TGTGCCAGTACAGGGGGAGGATATCAGCCCCAGCATTTT. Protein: CASTGGGYQPQHF.

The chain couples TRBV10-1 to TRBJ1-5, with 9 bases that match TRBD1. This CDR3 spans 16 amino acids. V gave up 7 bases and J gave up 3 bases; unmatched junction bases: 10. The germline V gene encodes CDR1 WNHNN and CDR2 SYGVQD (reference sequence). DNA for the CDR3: TGCGCCAGCAAGCTGGACAGGGGAGGGATCAATCAGCCCCAGCATTTT. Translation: CASKLDRGGINQPQHF.